This TCR beta chain derives from a study of graft-versus-host responses after intestinal transplantation. General study findings and limits: Early post-transplant HvG declines tracked with peak circulating GvH clone levels.

Per the germline V gene, CDR1 is SGHRS and CDR2 is YFSETQ. CDR3 size: 20 residues. Trimming removed 4 bases from V and 1 base from J; junction bases left unmatched: 14. Sequencing used immunoSEQ multiplex PCR; TCRdb keeps in-frame clones, though not all of them. This sample has about 98,000 clones; roughly 88% occur once, and the top ten carry approximately 1.4%. Note on this clone: Its matching antigen is unknown.

The material sequenced was PBMCs, taken 255 days after intestinal transplant. The TCR was taken from a human patient who received an intestinal transplant, so some T cells may come from the graft donor. The gene calls are TRBV5-1 and TRBJ2-1, with 13 bases lining up with TRBD2. CDR3 DNA sequence: TGCGCCAGCAGCGTCGCCTGCGGGACTAGCGGGGCCCGTTCCTACAATGAGCAGTTCTTC. Protein sequence: CASSVACGTSGARSYNEQFF.